The T cell receptor (beta chain) under discussion was sequenced for a study of chemoradiotherapy in HPV16-positive cancers. Study summary: Candidate HPV-specific clones and shared TCR motifs came from a couple of HPV16-positive patients.

With 5 bases removed from V and 3 bases from J, the gap between germline ends came to 17 bases. The CDR3 is 15 amino acids. The germline V gene encodes CDR1 SGHNT and CDR2 YENEEA. The assay was immunoSEQ multiplex PCR, and TCRdb's table has in-frame clones only and misses some. The top ten hold roughly 2.3% of the sample, which has about 20,000 clones, roughly 86% seen once. The source is a human donor with HPV-associated anogenital cancer. Sample: blood, taken from a patient who underwent chemoradiotherapy. J is TRBJ2-7 and V is TRBV11-3; TRBD1 might be the D (5 bases). The CDR3 bases are TGTGCCAGCAGCCTAGGGGTTGGGTCCCTCTACGAGCAGTACTTC. Translated: CASSLGVGSLYEQYF.